This record looks at one T cell receptor (beta chain) sequence and its context. Authors' data handling: By means of reference gene primer amplification, nucleated cell counts were estimated. Profiled with immunoSEQ multiplex PCR; TCRdb holds only in-frame clones, not every one. From that table come the V and J calls and clone size; the DNA was used to work out D and trimming. The sample has fewer than 200,000 clones; approximately 84% are singletons. The CDR3 totals 15 residues. Germline V gene lookup returns CDR1 LNHNV and CDR2 YYDKDF (reference sequence). The V and J ends lost 2 bases and 7 bases respectively, with 14 bases between them. This sample was included in a study of blood T cell repertoires in COVID-19. Study summary: Italy, Spain and the United States were the sources of the convalescent and acute COVID-19 samples. T cells, B-cell-depleted T cells, or PBMCs supplied cDNA or gDNA.

Sequenced sample: peripheral blood. The source of this sequence is a middle-aged man who had recovered from COVID-19. The chain couples TRBV15 to TRBJ2-2, with D possibly TRBD1 on 7 matching bases. Here the CDR3 reads CATSRPGGSGGELFF. The CDR3 bases are TGTGCCACCAGCAGACCAGGGGGGTCGGGCGGGGAGCTGTTTTTT.